Listed here is a single T cell receptor beta chain. Its antigen is not identified. As for treatment: 19 received Ad26.COV2.S at low or high dose, single or two shots; several received placebo; per-sample allocation not given. Day 63 following the first vaccine or placebo injection was when the samples were taken. This sample was taken from a study of Ad26.COV2.S vaccination and SARS-CoV-2 variants. General study results and limits: People who got the vaccine had more spike-specific TCR breadth than people who got placebo.

The protocol was immunoSEQ multiplex PCR, while the TCRdb copy is restricted to in-frame clones and leaves out a portion. The sample yields about 470,000 clones, 90% seen once. The CDR3 totals 14 residues. Trimming removed 2 bases from V and 0 bases from J, with 7 bases in between. Germline V lookup: CDR1 SGHRS, CDR2 YFSETQ. The TCR originated in a person aged 18-60 years who received the Ad26.COV2.S COVID-19 vaccine or a placebo. The rearrangement joins TRBV5-1 to TRBJ2-3; D not resolved. Specimen: peripheral blood, collected in a trial of Ad26.COV2.S vaccine versus placebo. CDR3 sequence reads: CASSFTISTDTQYF. The CDR3 DNA is TGCGCCAGCAGCTTCACGATTAGCACAGATACGCAGTATTTT.